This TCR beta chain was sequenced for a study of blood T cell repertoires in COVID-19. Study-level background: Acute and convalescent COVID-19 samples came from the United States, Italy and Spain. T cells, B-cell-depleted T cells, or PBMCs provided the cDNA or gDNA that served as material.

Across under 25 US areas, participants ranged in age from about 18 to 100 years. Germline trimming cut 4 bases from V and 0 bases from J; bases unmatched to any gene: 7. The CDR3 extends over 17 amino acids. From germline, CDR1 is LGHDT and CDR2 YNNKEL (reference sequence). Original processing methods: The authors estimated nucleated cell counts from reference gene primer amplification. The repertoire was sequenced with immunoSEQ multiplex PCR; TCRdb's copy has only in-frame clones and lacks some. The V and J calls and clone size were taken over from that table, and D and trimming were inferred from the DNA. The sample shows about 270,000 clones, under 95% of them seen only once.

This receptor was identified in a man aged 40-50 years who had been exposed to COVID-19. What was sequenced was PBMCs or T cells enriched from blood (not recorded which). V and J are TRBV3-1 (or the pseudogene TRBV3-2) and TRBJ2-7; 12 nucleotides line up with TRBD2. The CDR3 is CASSLGLAGPSSYEQYF. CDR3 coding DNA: TGTGCCAGCAGCCTGGGACTAGCGGGCCCTAGCTCCTACGAGCAGTACTTC.